Listed below are T cell receptor beta chains from one sample, sequenced in a study of CD4 T cells in relation to SARS-CoV-2 and coronaviruses. Their recognized antigens are unknown. Sequenced by immunoSEQ multiplex PCR; TCRdb stores in-frame clones only, minus some. The sample has tens of thousands of clones, around 72% seen once. Sequencing input: CD4+ T cells from PBMCs, cultured in vitro. These receptors were collected from a human donor in good health. The CDR3 runs from the conserved cysteine through the conserved F or W. D genes are given only for firm matches. Size values are once, few and many counts, or a class for expanded clones, and some rows have none.

J gene: TRBJ2-5; D gene: .; clone size: .; V gene: TRBV5-1; CDR3 DNA: TGCGCCAGCAGCTTGGCAGGGATAGAGACCCAGTACTTC; CDR3 protein: CASSLAGIETQYF
J gene: TRBJ1-5; D gene: .; clone size: .; V gene: TRBV12-3/TRBV12-4; CDR3 DNA: TGTGCCAGCAGTCCCGACAGAAATCAGCCCCAGCATTTT; CDR3 protein: CASSPDRNQPQHF
J gene: TRBJ1-4; D gene: .; clone size: .; V gene: TRBV6-5; CDR3 DNA: TGTGCCAGCAGTTACGGGGGGCCAGGGGAAAAACTGTTTTTT; CDR3 protein: CASSYGGPGEKLFF
J gene: TRBJ2-1; D gene: TRBD2; clone size: .; V gene: TRBV15; CDR3 DNA: TGTGCCACCAGCAGGCCATGGGCGGGAGTCGGAAGTGAGCAGTTCTTC; CDR3 protein: CATSRPWAGVGSEQFF
J gene: TRBJ2-1; D gene: TRBD2; clone size: .; V gene: TRBV3-1/TRBV3-2; CDR3 DNA: TGTGCCAGCAGCCAAGATGGGGCTAGCGGGAGCGGTGAGCAGTTCTTC; CDR3 protein: CASSQDGASGSGEQFF
J gene: TRBJ1-4; D gene: .; clone size: .; V gene: TRBV5-4; CDR3 DNA: TGTGCCAGCAGTAGTGCAACTAATGAAAAACTGTTTTTT; CDR3 protein: CASSSATNEKLFF
J gene: TRBJ2-3; D gene: .; clone size: few; V gene: TRBV2; CDR3 DNA: TGTGCCAGCAGTGTAAGGCGGACTAGCACAGATACGCAGTATTTT; CDR3 protein: CASSVRRTSTDTQYF
J gene: TRBJ2-1; D gene: .; clone size: .; V gene: TRBV19; CDR3 DNA: TGTGCCAGTAGTGCCCAGGGGCGGCTTGGGAATGAGCAGTTCTTC; CDR3 protein: CASSAQGRLGNEQFF
J gene: TRBJ2-3; D gene: .; clone size: .; V gene: TRBV19; CDR3 DNA: TGTGCCAGTAGTATACAGTCCGACAGTGCGAATACGCAGTATTTT; CDR3 protein: CASSIQSDSANTQYF
J gene: TRBJ1-1; D gene: .; clone size: .; V gene: TRBV12-3/TRBV12-4; CDR3 DNA: TGTGCCAGCACGGGACGTCACACTGAAGCTTTCTTT; CDR3 protein: CASTGRHTEAFF
J gene: TRBJ2-3; D gene: .; clone size: .; V gene: TRBV12-3/TRBV12-4; CDR3 DNA: TGTGCCAGCAGTTTTCGGACAGATACGCAGTATTTT; CDR3 protein: CASSFRTDTQYF
J gene: TRBJ2-5; D gene: .; clone size: .; V gene: TRBV19; CDR3 DNA: TGTGCCAGTAGTCAGGGCGCGAAAGAGACCCAGTACTTC; CDR3 protein: CASSQGAKETQYF
J gene: TRBJ2-7; D gene: .; clone size: few; V gene: TRBV2; CDR3 DNA: TGTGCCAGCAGGGCGCAGCTCCACGAGCAGTACTTC; CDR3 protein: CASRAQLHEQYF
J gene: TRBJ1-4; D gene: .; clone size: .; V gene: TRBV19; CDR3 DNA: TGTGCCAGTGCGAGACAGCTTAATGAAAAACTGTTTTTT; CDR3 protein: CASARQLNEKLFF
J gene: TRBJ1-1; D gene: .; clone size: .; V gene: TRBV6-2/TRBV6-3; CDR3 DNA: TGTGCCAGCAGCCGTCGACAAACTGAAGCTTTCTTT; CDR3 protein: CASSRRQTEAFF
J gene: TRBJ1-6; D gene: TRBD1; clone size: .; V gene: TRBV19; CDR3 DNA: TGTGCCAGTAGTATCGACAGGGAACGATCACCCCTCCACTTT; CDR3 protein: CASSIDRERSPLHF
J gene: TRBJ1-4; D gene: .; clone size: .; V gene: TRBV10-3; CDR3 DNA: TGTGCCACCAGATCGGGGAGGACGGCTAATGAAAAACTGTTTTTT; CDR3 protein: CATRSGRTANEKLFF
J gene: TRBJ2-7; D gene: TRBD1; clone size: .; V gene: TRBV5-4; CDR3 DNA: TGTGCCAGCAGCCCAACGACAGGGTACGAGCAGTACTTC; CDR3 protein: CASSPTTGYEQYF
J gene: TRBJ1-1; D gene: .; clone size: .; V gene: TRBV18; CDR3 DNA: TGTGCCAGCTCACTACTCAACACTGAAGCTTTCTTT; CDR3 protein: CASSLLNTEAFF
J gene: TRBJ2-5; D gene: .; clone size: .; V gene: TRBV5-6; CDR3 DNA: TGTGCCAGCAGCCGGTCCCGGGTGGAGACCCAGTACTTC; CDR3 protein: CASSRSRVETQYF
J gene: TRBJ1-5; D gene: .; clone size: .; V gene: TRBV30; CDR3 DNA: TGTGCCTGGAATTCGGACCCCAATCAGCCCCAGCATTTT; CDR3 protein: CAWNSDPNQPQHF
J gene: TRBJ1-3; D gene: .; clone size: .; V gene: TRBV3-1/TRBV3-2; CDR3 DNA: TGTGCCAGCAGCCAGTCGGACATCGGTTACACCATATATTTT; CDR3 protein: CASSQSDIGYTIYF